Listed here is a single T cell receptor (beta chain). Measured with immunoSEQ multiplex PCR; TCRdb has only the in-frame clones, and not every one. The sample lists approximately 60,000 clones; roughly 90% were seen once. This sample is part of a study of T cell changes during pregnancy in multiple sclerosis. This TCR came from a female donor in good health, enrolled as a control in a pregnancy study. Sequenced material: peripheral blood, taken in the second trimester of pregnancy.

CDR3 sequence reads: CASSSLLTVYQPQHF. The DNA for the CDR3 is TGTGCCAGCAGCTCCCTCTTGACAGTTTATCAGCCCCAGCATTTT. The rearrangement uses TRBV7-2 and TRBJ1-5; D is perhaps TRBD1 (5 bases). The germline V gene has CDR1 SGHTA and CDR2 FQGNSA. Trimming took 4 bases from V and 5 from J, leaving 15 bases between them. The CDR3 consists of 15 residues.